The clone carrying this T cell receptor beta chain was observed a handful of times. What it binds is not known. This sample stems from a study of beta chain features in type 1 diabetes. General observations from the study: VDJ junctions from type 1 diabetes patients carried fewer insertions and larger deletions. A moderate, significant TCRB CDR3 shortening appeared in type 1 diabetes across four CD4+ subsets.

The CDR3 has 13 residues. The germline V gene has CDR1 ENHRY and CDR2 SYGVKD. Trimming removed 3 bases at V and 3 bases at J, with 8 bases between. Every isolated RNA sample was fully reverse transcribed, so sequencing captured expressed TCRB transcripts. The table came from immunoSEQ multiplex PCR; TCRdb's copy has only in-frame clones and leaves some out. Of fewer than 900,000 clones listed, around a sixth are singletons. The sequenced sample was naive CD4+ T cells from blood. The genes are TRBV10-3 and TRBJ2-5, with D uncertain. The receptor was derived from a young woman in good health. CDR3 coding DNA: TGTGCCATCAGTGATTTGCATGAAGAGACCCAGTACTTC. Translated: CAISDLHEETQYF.